This entry lists 10 T cell receptor beta chains sequenced from one sample in a study of blood T cell repertoires in COVID-19. Clones were sequenced by immunoSEQ multiplex PCR, and TCRdb holds only the in-frame ones, with some missing. The sample consists of 90,000 or so clones, roughly 90% of them appearing once. What was sequenced was peripheral blood. Source of these receptors: a woman of 80 years or more with active or convalescent COVID-19.

This clone was picked up one time. The chain has TRBV28 and TRBJ1-1, with D maybe TRBD1 (5 bases). CDR3 length equals 16 residues. CDR1 is MDHEN and CDR2 is SYDVKM in the germline V gene. Trimming left V 2 bases short and J 0 bases short, with 13 bases between. DNA of the CDR3: TGTGCCAGCAGTTTAAGGTCAGGGATAATGAACACTGAAGCTTTCTTT. Encoded protein: CASSLRSGIMNTEAFF.

This rearrangement joins TRBV5-8 to TRBJ1-2, with 9 bases identical to TRBD1. Germline V gene lookup returns CDR1 SGHTS and CDR2 YDEGEE. V gave up 4 bases and J gave up 4 bases; unmatched junction bases: 8. This CDR3 spans 15 amino acids. CDR3 sequence (DNA): TGTGCCAGCAGCCCTCCGGACAGGGGCTTCTATGGCTACACCTTC. It specifies CASSPPDRGFYGYTF.

The chain carries TRBV19 and TRBJ1-2; TRBD1 aligns across 8 bases. V shed 5 bases and J 6 bases; nucleotides not matched to a gene: 8. CDR3 length equals 14 residues. Germline V gene lookup returns CDR1 LNHDA and CDR2 SQIVND (reference sequence). The CDR3 sequence is CASSLKDRAHGYTF. The CDR3 nucleotides are TGTGCCAGTAGTCTAAAGGACAGGGCCCATGGCTACACCTTC.

The rearrangement joins TRBV13 to TRBJ2-7; 7 nucleotides line up with TRBD1. Germline assignment: CDR1 PRHDT and CDR2 FYEKMQ (reference sequence). CDR3 length: 13 residues. Trimming cost V 3 bases and J 3 bases; bases outside gene matches: 2. The CDR3 sequence: CASSLRQGYEQYF. CDR3 coding DNA: TGTGCCAGCAGCTTGCGACAGGGCTACGAGCAGTACTTC.

Only a few counts were recorded for this clone. The chain links TRBV6-5 to TRBJ1-4, with 7 positions matching TRBD1. The CDR3 is 14 amino acids. Trimming took 5 bases from V and 8 from J; bases not matched to a gene: 8. CDR1 is MNHEY and CDR2 is SVGAGI in the germline V gene. The CDR3 region is CASSNRGLREKLFF. CDR3 bases: TGTGCCAGCAGTAACAGGGGTTTAAGAGAAAAACTGTTTTTT.

This clone came up once. The J gene is TRBJ2-2, the V gene TRBV7-9; 13 positions agree with TRBD2. V lost 2 bases, J lost 5 bases, and 8 bases stayed unmatched. This CDR3 has 18 amino acids. Germline V gene sequence: CDR1 SEHNR, CDR2 FQNEAQ (reference sequence). The CDR3: CASSLMTSGRIRTGELFF. CDR3 bases: TGTGCCAGCAGCTTAATGACTAGCGGGAGGATCCGGACCGGGGAGCTGTTTTTT.

The chain has TRBV27 and TRBJ2-7, with TRBD1 identical over 7 bases. Germline trimming cut 6 bases from V and 7 bases from J; bases unmatched to any gene: 12. Germline V gene sequence: CDR1 MNHEY, CDR2 SMNVEV (reference sequence). The CDR3 contains 14 residues. The CDR3 loop reads CASRIRQGLGEQYF. The CDR3 DNA is TGTGCCAGCAGGATTCGACAGGGTTTAGGGGAGCAGTACTTC.

The chain joins TRBV24-1 to TRBJ2-2, with 8 bases lining up with TRBD1. Germline V gene lookup returns CDR1 KGHDR and CDR2 SFDVKD. V gave up 7 bases and J gave up 6 bases; unmatched junction bases: 6. The CDR3 has 14 amino acids. The chain's CDR3 is CATRQGVTAGELFF. The CDR3 DNA reads as TGTGCCACCAGACAGGGGGTTACGGCCGGGGAGCTGTTTTTT.

The chain links TRBV6-6 to TRBJ1-2, with D maybe TRBD1 (6 bases). Germline assignment: CDR1 MNHNY and CDR2 SVGAGI (reference sequence). The V gene lost 6 bases and the J gene lost 0 bases, with 14 bases spanning the gap. The CDR3 contains 15 residues. Here the CDR3 DNA reads TGTGCCAGCAGCACCCCCGGGACACCTAACTATGGCTACACCTTC. As protein: CASSTPGTPNYGYTF.

V and J are TRBV19 and TRBJ1-2; 7 bases are a match to TRBD1. Losses at the gene ends were 4 bases for V and 5 bases for J; bases not matched to a gene: 7. The CDR3 runs to 14 residues. The germline CDR1 and CDR2 sequences are LNHDA and SQIVND (reference sequence). The CDR3 is CASSTPDRLYGYTF. CDR3 bases: TGTGCCAGTAGTACCCCGGACAGGTTGTATGGCTACACCTTC. The full variable domain, completed using reference TRBV19 and TRBJ1-2, is DGGITQSPKYLFRKEGQNVTLSCEQNLNHDAMYWYRQDPGQGLRLIYYSQIVNDFQKGDIAEGYSVSREKKESFPLTVTSAQKNPTAFYLCASSTPDRLYGYTFGSGTRLTVV.